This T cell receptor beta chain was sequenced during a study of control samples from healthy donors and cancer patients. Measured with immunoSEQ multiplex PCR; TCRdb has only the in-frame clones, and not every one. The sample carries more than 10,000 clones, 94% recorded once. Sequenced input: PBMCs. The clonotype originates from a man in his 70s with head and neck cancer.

CDR3 nucleotides: TGTGCCAGCAGTACCGGGACTAGCGGGAGGCCTAGCACAGATACGCAGTATTTT. This codes for CASSTGTSGRPSTDTQYF. The chain links TRBV28 to TRBJ2-3; 15 bases are shared with TRBD2. V was pared by 5 bases and J by 0 bases, with 6 bases of the junction left unmatched. Germline loops: CDR1 MDHEN, CDR2 SYDVKM. The length of the CDR3 is 18 residues.